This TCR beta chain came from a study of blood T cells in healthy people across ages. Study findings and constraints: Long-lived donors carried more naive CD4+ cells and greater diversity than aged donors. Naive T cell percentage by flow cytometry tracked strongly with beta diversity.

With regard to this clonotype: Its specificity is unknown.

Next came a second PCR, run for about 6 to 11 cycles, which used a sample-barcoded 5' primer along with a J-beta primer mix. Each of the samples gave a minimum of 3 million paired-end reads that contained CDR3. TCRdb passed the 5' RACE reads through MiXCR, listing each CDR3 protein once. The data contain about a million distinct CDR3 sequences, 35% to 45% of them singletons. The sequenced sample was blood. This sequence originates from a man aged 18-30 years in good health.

CDR3 protein: CASSYSRRTYNEQFF. In DNA form, the CDR3 reads TGTGCCAGCAGTTACTCGAGGCGCACCTACAATGAGCAGTTCTTC. The rearrangement joins TRBV6-5 to TRBJ2-1; no firm D call. The CDR3 loop spans 15 amino acids. V was trimmed by 0 bases and J by 2 bases, leaving 8 bases between them. Germline V gene data show CDR1 as MNHEY and CDR2 as SVGAGI.